This entry describes one T cell receptor (beta chain). Its antigen is not known. TCRdb reprocessed the RT-PCR reads via MiXCR and lists one record per CDR3 protein. The data contain about 500,000 distinct CDR3 sequences, roughly 13% of them singletons. V was pared by 4 bases and J by 6 bases, with 6 bases of the junction left unmatched. CDR3 length equals 14 residues. From germline, CDR1 is SEHNR and CDR2 FQNEAQ (reference sequence). This sample is drawn from a study of response to subunit inactivated influenza vaccine. Study-wide findings and caveats: Every seasonal influenza vaccination brings in few new T cells, the authors suggested.

Sequencing used PBMCs from blood, obtained about 40 days after vaccination. V and J are TRBV7-9 and TRBJ2-7; 10 bases map to TRBD1. The TCR was taken from a man over 45 who received an inactivated influenza vaccine. CDR3 coding DNA: TGTGCCAGCAGCTCCGGGACAGGGGACTTCGAGCAGTACTTC. Protein: CASSSGTGDFEQYF.